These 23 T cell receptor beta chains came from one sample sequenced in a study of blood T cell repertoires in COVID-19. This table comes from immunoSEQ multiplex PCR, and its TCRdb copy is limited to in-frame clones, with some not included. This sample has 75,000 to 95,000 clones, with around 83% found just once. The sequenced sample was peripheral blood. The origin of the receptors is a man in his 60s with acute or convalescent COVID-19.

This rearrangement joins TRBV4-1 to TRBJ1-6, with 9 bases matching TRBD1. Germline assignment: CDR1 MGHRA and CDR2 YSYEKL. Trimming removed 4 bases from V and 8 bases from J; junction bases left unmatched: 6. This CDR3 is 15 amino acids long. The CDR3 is CASSLKGQGYSPLHF. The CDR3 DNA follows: TGCGCCAGCAGCCTAAAAGGACAGGGGTATTCACCCCTCCACTTT.

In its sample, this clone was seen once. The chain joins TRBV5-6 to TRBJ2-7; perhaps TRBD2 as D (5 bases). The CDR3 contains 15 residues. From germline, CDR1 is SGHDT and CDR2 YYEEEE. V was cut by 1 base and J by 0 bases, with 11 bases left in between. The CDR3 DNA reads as TGTGCCAGCAGCTTGAGGACTCGGACCTCCTACGAGCAGTACTTC. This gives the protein CASSLRTRTSYEQYF.

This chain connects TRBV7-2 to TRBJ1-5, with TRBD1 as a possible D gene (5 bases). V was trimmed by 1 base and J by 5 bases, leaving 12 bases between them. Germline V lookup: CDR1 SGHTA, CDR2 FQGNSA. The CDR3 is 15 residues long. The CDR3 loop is CASSLGPGPYQPQHF. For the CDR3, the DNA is TGTGCCAGCAGCTTAGGCCCAGGGCCTTATCAGCCCCAGCATTTT.

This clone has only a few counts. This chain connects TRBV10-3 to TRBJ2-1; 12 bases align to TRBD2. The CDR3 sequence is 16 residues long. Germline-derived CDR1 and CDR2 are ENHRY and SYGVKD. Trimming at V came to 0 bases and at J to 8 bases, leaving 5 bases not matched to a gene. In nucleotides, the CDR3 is TGTGCCATCAGTGAGTCTCTAGCGGGGGGGCAGTATGAGCAGTTCTTC. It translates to CAISESLAGGQYEQFF.

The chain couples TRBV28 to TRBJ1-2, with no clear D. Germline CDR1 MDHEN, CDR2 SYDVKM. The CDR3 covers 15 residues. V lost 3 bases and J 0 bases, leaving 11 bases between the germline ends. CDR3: CASSLRSVANYGYTF. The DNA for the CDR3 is TGTGCCAGCAGTTTGAGGTCAGTAGCTAACTATGGCTACACCTTC.

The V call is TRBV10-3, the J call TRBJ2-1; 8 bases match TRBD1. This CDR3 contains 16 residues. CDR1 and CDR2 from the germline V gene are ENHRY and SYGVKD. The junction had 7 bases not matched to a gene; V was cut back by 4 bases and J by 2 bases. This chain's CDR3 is CAISGDRGIAYNEQFF. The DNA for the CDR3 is TGTGCCATCAGTGGAGACAGGGGAATAGCCTACAATGAGCAGTTCTTC.

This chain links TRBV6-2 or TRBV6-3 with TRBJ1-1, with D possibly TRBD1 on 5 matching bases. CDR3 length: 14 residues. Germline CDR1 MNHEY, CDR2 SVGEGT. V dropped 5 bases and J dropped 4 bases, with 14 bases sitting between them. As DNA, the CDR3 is TGTGCCAGCAGTCCGGCAGGGAGGAGCACTGAAGCTTTCTTT. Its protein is CASSPAGRSTEAFF.

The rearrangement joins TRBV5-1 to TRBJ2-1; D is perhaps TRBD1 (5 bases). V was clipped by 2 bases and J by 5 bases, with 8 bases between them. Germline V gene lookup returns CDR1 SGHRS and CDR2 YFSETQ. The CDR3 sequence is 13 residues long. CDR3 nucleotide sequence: TGCGCCAGCAGCTTTTCAGGGAACAATGAGCAGTTCTTC. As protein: CASSFSGNNEQFF.

CDR3 loop: CASEQGGTSNEKLFF. CDR3 in DNA: TGTGCCAGCGAACAGGGGGGCACATCTAATGAAAAACTGTTTTTT. The chain uses TRBV2 and TRBJ1-4; TRBD1 aligns across 8 bases. Trimming at V came to 8 bases and at J to 3 bases, leaving 8 bases not matched to a gene. Per the germline V gene, CDR1 is SNHLY and CDR2 is FYNNEI. This CDR3 is built from 15 residues.

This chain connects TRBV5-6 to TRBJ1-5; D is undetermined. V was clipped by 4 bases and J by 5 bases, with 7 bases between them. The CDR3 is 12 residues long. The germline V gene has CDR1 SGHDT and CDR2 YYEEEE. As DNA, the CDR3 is TGTGCCAGCAGCGTCTATGATCAGCCCCAGCATTTT. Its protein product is CASSVYDQPQHF. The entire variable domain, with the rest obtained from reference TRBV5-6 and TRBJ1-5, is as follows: DAGVTQSPTHLIKTRGQQVTLRCSPKSGHDTVSWYQQALGQGPQFIFQYYEEEERQRGNFPDRFSGHQFPNYSSELNVNALLLGDSALYLCASSVYDQPQHFGDGTRLSIL.

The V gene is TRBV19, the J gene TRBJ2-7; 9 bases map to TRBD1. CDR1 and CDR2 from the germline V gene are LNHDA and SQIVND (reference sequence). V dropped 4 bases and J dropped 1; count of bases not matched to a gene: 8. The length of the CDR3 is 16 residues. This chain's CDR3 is CASSRGSGQGSYEQYF. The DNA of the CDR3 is TGTGCCAGTAGTAGAGGGTCGGGACAGGGTTCCTACGAGCAGTACTTC.

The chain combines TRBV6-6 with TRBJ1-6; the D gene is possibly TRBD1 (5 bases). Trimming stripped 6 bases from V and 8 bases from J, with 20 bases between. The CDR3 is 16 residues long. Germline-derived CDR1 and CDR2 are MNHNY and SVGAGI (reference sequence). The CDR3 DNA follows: TGTGCCAGCAGATCCTGGACAAACCCCCAGGATTCACCCCTCCACTTT. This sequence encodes CASRSWTNPQDSPLHF.

DNA of the CDR3: TGTGCCAGCAGCTTAGCGGGGTTGGTGCAGTTCTTC. Its protein product is CASSLAGLVQFF. The rearrangement links TRBV5-4 to TRBJ2-1, with 7 nucleotides matching TRBD2. V was pared by 2 bases and J by 12 bases, with 5 bases of the junction left unmatched. The CDR3 runs 12 residues. The V gene's germline CDR1 is SGHNT and CDR2 YYREEE (reference sequence). The full variable domain, with the rest looked up from reference TRBV5-4 and TRBJ2-1, is ETGVTQSPTHLIKTRGQQVTLRCSSQSGHNTVSWYQQALGQGPQFIFQYYREEENGRGNFPPRFSGLQFPNYSSELNVNALELDDSALYLCASSLAGLVQFFGPGTRLTVL.

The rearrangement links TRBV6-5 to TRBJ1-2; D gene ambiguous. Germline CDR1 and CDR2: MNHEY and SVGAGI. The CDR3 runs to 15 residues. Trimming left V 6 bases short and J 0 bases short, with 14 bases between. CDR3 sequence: CASREQEGANYGYTF. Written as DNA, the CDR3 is TGTGCCAGCAGAGAGCAGGAGGGAGCTAACTATGGCTACACCTTC.

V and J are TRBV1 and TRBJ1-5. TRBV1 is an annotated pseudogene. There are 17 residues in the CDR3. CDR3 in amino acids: CTSSQMAASLPNQPQHF. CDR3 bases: TGCACCAGCAGCCAAATGGCGGCCTCTTTGCCTAATCAGCCCCAGCATTTT.

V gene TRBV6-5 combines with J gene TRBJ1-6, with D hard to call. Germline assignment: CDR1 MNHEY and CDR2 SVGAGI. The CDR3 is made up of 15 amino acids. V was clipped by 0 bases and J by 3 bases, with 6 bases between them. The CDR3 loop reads CASSYSAVYNSPLHF. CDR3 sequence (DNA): TGTGCCAGCAGTTACTCGGCAGTCTATAATTCACCCCTCCACTTT.

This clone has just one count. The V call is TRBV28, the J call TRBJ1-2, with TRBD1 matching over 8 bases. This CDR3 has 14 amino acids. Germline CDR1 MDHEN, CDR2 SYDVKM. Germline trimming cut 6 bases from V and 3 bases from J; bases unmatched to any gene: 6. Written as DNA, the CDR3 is TGTGCCAGCAGACGGACAGGGAAATACTATGGCTACACCTTC. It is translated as CASRRTGKYYGYTF.

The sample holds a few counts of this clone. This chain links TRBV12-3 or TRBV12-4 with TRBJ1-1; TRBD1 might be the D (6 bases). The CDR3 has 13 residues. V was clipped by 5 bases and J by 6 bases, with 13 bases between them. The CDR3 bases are TGTGCCAGCAGTAGACAGGCTAACCCTGAAGCTTTCTTT. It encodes CASSRQANPEAFF.

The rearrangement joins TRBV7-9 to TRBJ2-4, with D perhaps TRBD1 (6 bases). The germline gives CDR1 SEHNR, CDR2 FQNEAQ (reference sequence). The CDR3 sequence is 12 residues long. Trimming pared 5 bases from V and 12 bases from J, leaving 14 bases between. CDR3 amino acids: CASSVQGGTQYF. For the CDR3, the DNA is TGTGCCAGCAGCGTACAGGGTGGCACTCAGTACTTC.

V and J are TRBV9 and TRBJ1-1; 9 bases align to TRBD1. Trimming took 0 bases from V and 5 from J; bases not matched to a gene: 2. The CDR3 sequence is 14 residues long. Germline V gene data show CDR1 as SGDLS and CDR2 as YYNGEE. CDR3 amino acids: CASSVGQGGTEAFF. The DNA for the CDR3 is TGTGCCAGCAGCGTAGGACAGGGGGGAACTGAAGCTTTCTTT.

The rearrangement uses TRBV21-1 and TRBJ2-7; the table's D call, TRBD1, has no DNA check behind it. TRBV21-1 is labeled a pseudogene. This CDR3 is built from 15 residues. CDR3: CASSKDDRSVDEQYV. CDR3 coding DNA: TGTGCCAGCAGCAAAGATGACAGATCTGTGGACGAGCAGTACGTC.

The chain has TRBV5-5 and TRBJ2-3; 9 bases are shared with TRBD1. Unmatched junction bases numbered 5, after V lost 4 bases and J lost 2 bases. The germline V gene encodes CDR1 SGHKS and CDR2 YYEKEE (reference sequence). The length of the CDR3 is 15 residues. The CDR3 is CASSTRDRATDTQYF. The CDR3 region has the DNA TGTGCCAGCAGCACGCGGGACAGGGCCACAGATACGCAGTATTTT.

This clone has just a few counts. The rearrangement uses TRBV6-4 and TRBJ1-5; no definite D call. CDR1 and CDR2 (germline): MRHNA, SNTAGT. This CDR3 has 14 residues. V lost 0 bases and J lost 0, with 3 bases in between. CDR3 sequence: CASSDSYSNQPQHF. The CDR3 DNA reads TGTGCCAGCAGTGACTCATATAGCAATCAGCCCCAGCATTTT.